A selection of T cell receptor beta chains follows, all from one sample in a study of cytomegalovirus exposure and HLA in healthy donors. Method: immunoSEQ multiplex PCR; TCRdb's copy keeps in-frame clones and lacks some. The table shows 250,000 to 350,000 clones, with 88% occurring only once. Sequencing used PBMCs. The receptor source for this set is a young man in good health and CMV-seronegative. Each CDR3 is given with its conserved first and last residue. D genes are given only for firm matches. Clone sizes are given selectively: once, few, many, or a class where the clone is expanded.

abundance,len,j_gene,d_gene,v_gene,CDR3aa,CDR3nt
once,12,TRBJ1-4,NA,TRBV18,CASSLRDEKLFF,TGTGCCAGCTCACTGAGGGATGAAAAACTGTTTTTT
NA,15,TRBJ1-2,TRBD1,TRBV29-1,CSVPYGTGNNYGYTF,TGCAGCGTGCCCTACGGGACAGGGAATAACTATGGCTACACCTTC
NA,13,TRBJ2-7,TRBD1,TRBV4-2,CASSQDRGYEQYF,TGTGCCAGCAGCCAGGACAGGGGGTACGAGCAGTACTTC
NA,14,TRBJ1-2,NA,TRBV27,CASATTRVRYGYTF,TGTGCCAGCGCAACCACCAGGGTCCGCTATGGCTACACCTTC
NA,13,TRBJ1-1,TRBD1,TRBV11-2,CASRRQGLTEAFF,TGTGCCAGCAGACGACAGGGGCTCACTGAAGCTTTCTTT
NA,14,TRBJ1-1,NA,TRBV11-1,CASSLTGSHTEAFF,TGTGCCAGCAGCCTAACAGGGAGCCACACTGAAGCTTTCTTT
NA,14,TRBJ2-7,TRBD1,TRBV5-8,CASSSGQGSYEQYF,TGTGCCAGCAGCTCAGGACAGGGCTCCTACGAGCAGTACTTC
NA,14,TRBJ1-6,NA,TRBV19,CPFRSPGSDSPLHF,TGTCCCTTCCGGAGCCCCGGCTCGGATTCACCCCTCCACTTT
NA,12,TRBJ1-5,TRBD1,TRBV30,CAWRQGSQPQHF,TGTGCCTGGCGACAGGGAAGTCAGCCCCAGCATTTT
NA,15,TRBJ2-7,NA,TRBV18,CASSATRDLVYEQYF,TGTGCCAGCTCGGCGACCAGGGATTTAGTCTACGAGCAGTACTTC
NA,19,TRBJ2-6,TRBD1,TRBV5-4,CASSSPRDRRPSGANVLTF,TGTGCCAGCAGCTCCCCTCGGGACAGGCGGCCCTCTGGGGCCAACGTCCTGACTTTC
NA,14,TRBJ2-7,TRBD1,TRBV2,CAYLFGQGFCEQYF,TGTGCCTACCTTTTTGGACAGGGTTTTTGCGAGCAGTACTTC
NA,14,TRBJ1-6,NA,TRBV28,CASKPRDYYSPLHF,TGTGCCAGCAAGCCCAGGGACTATTATTCACCCCTCCACTTT
once,16,TRBJ1-5,TRBD1,TRBV4-3,CASSRDREPGRQPQHF,TGCGCCAGCAGCCGGGACAGGGAACCGGGGAGGCAGCCCCAGCATTTT
NA,13,TRBJ2-7,NA,TRBV11-2,CASSLGRGPEQYF,TGTGCCAGCAGCTTAGGAAGGGGCCCCGAGCAGTACTTC
NA,14,TRBJ2-1,TRBD2,TRBV5-5,CASSLYLAGNEQFF,TGTGCCAGCAGCTTGTACCTAGCGGGTAATGAGCAGTTCTTC
NA,15,TRBJ2-2,TRBD2,TRBV5-1,CASRAGTTNTGELFF,TGCGCCAGCAGGGCCGGGACTACGAACACCGGGGAGCTGTTTTTT
few,13,TRBJ2-5,NA,TRBV18,CASSTGIQETQYF,TGTGCCAGCTCAACAGGGATCCAAGAGACCCAGTACTTC
NA,16,TRBJ1-1,TRBD1,TRBV5-6,CASSPGQGFVVTEAFF,TGTGCCAGCAGCCCTGGACAGGGGTTCGTTGTAACTGAAGCTTTCTTT
NA,17,TRBJ2-1,NA,TRBV18,CASSPLHPRAGKNEQFF,TGTGCCAGCTCACCTCTTCACCCCCGGGCGGGAAAGAATGAGCAGTTCTTC
NA,14,TRBJ2-1,NA,TRBV5-1,CASSLEGGFNKQFF,TGCGCCAGCAGCTTGGAAGGAGGGTTTAATAAGCAGTTCTTC
NA,16,TRBJ2-7,NA,TRBV7-9,CASSLVLGASSYEQYF,TGTGCCAGCAGCTTAGTGCTGGGGGCGAGCTCCTACGAGCAGTACTTC
few,13,TRBJ1-1,NA,TRBV6-6,CASTREGVGEAFF,TGTGCCAGCACTCGCGAGGGGGTTGGCGAAGCTTTCTTT
NA,17,TRBJ1-2,NA,TRBV19,CASSLTMDRVGTDGYTF,TGTGCCAGTAGTCTGACTATGGACCGAGTCGGGACTGATGGCTACACCTTC
NA,16,TRBJ2-6,TRBD1,TRBV19,CASSDRGPSGANVLTF,TGTGCCAGTAGCGACAGGGGCCCCTCTGGGGCCAACGTCCTGACTTTC
NA,16,TRBJ1-6,TRBD1,TRBV5-8,CASSSGTVTYNSPLHF,TGTGCCAGCAGCTCGGGGACAGTGACCTATAATTCACCCCTCCACTTT
NA,15,TRBJ2-1,TRBD1,TRBV11-2,CATSISGTGYNEQFF,TGTGCCACCTCCATCTCCGGGACAGGCTACAATGAGCAGTTCTTC
NA,16,TRBJ2-7,TRBD2,TRBV5-1,CASSPREGGGAYEQYF,TGCGCCAGCAGCCCCCGGGAGGGCGGGGGGGCTTACGAGCAGTACTTC
once,13,TRBJ1-1,NA,TRBV29-1,CSVLMGGNTEAFF,TGCAGCGTTCTGATGGGAGGGAACACTGAAGCTTTCTTT
NA,16,TRBJ1-5,TRBD1,TRBV2,CASSDQTGRVNQPQHF,TGTGCCAGCAGTGATCAGACAGGGAGAGTGAATCAGCCCCAGCATTTT
NA,15,TRBJ2-5,NA,TRBV11-3,CASSLDHGRGKTQYF,TGTGCCAGCAGCTTAGATCACGGCAGGGGCAAGACCCAGTACTTC
NA,13,TRBJ1-5,NA,TRBV15,CATSRVDREQKHF,TGTGCCACCAGCAGAGTGGACCGGGAACAAAAGCATTTT
NA,16,TRBJ1-6,NA,TRBV6-5,CASSYSTASYNSPLHF,TGTGCCAGCAGTTACTCCACAGCCTCCTATAATTCACCCCTCCACTTT
NA,14,TRBJ2-5,NA,TRBV5-1,CASSFRLGGETQYF,TGCGCCAGCAGCTTTCGATTAGGCGGGGAGACCCAGTACTTC
once,14,TRBJ2-3,NA,TRBV9,CASSRGHGTDTQYF,TGTGCCAGCAGCCGAGGGCACGGCACAGATACGCAGTATTTT
NA,14,TRBJ1-5,NA,TRBV2,CASSVRRPNQPQHF,TGTGCCAGCAGTGTTCGCAGGCCCAATCAGCCCCAGCATTTT
NA,14,TRBJ2-7,NA,TRBV15,CATSSLTRPYEQYF,TGTGCCACCAGCAGCCTTACTAGGCCCTACGAGCAGTACTTC
NA,15,TRBJ2-5,NA,TRBV19,CASSIPRAGLETQYF,TGTGCCAGTAGTATTCCAAGGGCAGGGTTAGAGACCCAGTACTTC
NA,15,TRBJ2-1,TRBD1,TRBV7-9,CASSPRQGGNNEQFF,TGTGCCAGCAGCCCCCGACAGGGGGGGAACAATGAGCAGTTCTTC
NA,15,TRBJ2-7,TRBD1,TRBV9,CASSASGTGVDEQYF,TGTGCCAGCAGCGCATCCGGGACAGGGGTTGACGAGCAGTACTTC
NA,13,TRBJ2-7,TRBD2,TRBV30,CAWRGLATYEQYF,TGTGCCTGGCGGGGACTAGCGACCTACGAGCAGTACTTC
few,10,TRBJ1-1,NA,TRBV20-1,CSASAGRAFF,TGCAGTGCTTCGGCGGGCCGAGCTTTCTTT
NA,15,TRBJ2-1,TRBD1,TRBV29-1,CSVPRTGQNYNEQFF,TGCAGCGTCCCGAGGACGGGACAGAACTACAATGAGCAGTTCTTC
NA,15,TRBJ2-5,TRBD2,TRBV6-5,CASSYRSGGEETQYF,TGTGCCAGCAGTTACCGTAGCGGGGGGGAAGAGACCCAGTACTTC
NA,15,TRBJ1-1,NA,TRBV9,CASSVVRAGNTEAFF,TGTGCCAGCAGCGTAGTAAGGGCGGGGAACACTGAAGCTTTCTTT
NA,11,TRBJ2-5,NA,TRBV20-1,CSGEVTETQYF,TGCAGTGGCGAGGTGACGGAGACCCAGTACTTC
once,14,TRBJ2-1,NA,TRBV7-8,CASSLGNPSAEQFF,TGTGCCAGCAGCTTAGGTAACCCGAGCGCAGAGCAGTTCTTC